Below, one T cell receptor (beta chain) is given with its context. Its cognate antigen is unknown. The CDR3 runs 16 residues. Trimming shortened V by 3 bases and J by 7 bases, and 19 bases separated the two germline ends. Germline V gene lookup returns CDR1 LNHDA and CDR2 SQIVND (reference sequence). The sample is drawn from a study of cytomegalovirus exposure and HLA in healthy donors. Findings and limits, study-wide: Equally common other TCR beta chains were less clonally expanded than HLA-associated ones, a later analysis found.

PCR used 60 Vbeta primers and 13 Jbeta primers. Sequencing was performed with immunoSEQ multiplex PCR; in TCRdb, only in-frame clones are kept and a portion is missing. Among 80,000 or so clones listed, about three quarters were seen once. The rearrangement joins TRBV19 to TRBJ2-1, with a weak D call TRBD2 (6 bases). The clonotype originates from a man between 45 and 60 years old in good health and CMV-seropositive. Input material: PBMCs. The DNA of the CDR3 is TGTGCCAGTAGTATTGGGGGGAGACTCGGTGGAAATGAGCAGTTCTTC. It is translated as CASSIGGRLGGNEQFF.